This T cell receptor beta chain was documented in a study of blood T cell repertoires in COVID-19. At the level of the study: Samples of COVID-19 (acute and convalescent) were obtained from the United States, Italy and Spain. T cells, B-cell-depleted T cells, or PBMCs supplied cDNA or gDNA.

The CDR3 sequence is 23 residues long. The germline V gene encodes CDR1 MDHEN and CDR2 SYDVKM. The ends lost 5 bases at V and 4 bases at J; junction bases unmatched: 27. Study processing details: It was from reference gene primer amplification that nucleated cell counts were estimated. Produced via immunoSEQ multiplex PCR; TCRdb's table is partial and in-frame only. The V and J calls and clone size are taken from that table; D and trimming were inferred from the DNA. The sample records about 440,000 clones, about 90% being singletons. Cohort allocation depended upon clinical history that participants reported.

The chain couples TRBV28 to TRBJ2-1; 12 nucleotides align to TRBD2. This TCR derives from a man younger than 35 who had recovered from COVID-19. Sequencing input: PBMCs or T cells enriched from blood (not recorded which). The CDR3 sequence: CASSPSSGLAGGPWRNRYNEQFF. The DNA for the CDR3 is TGTGCCAGCAGTCCCAGCTCGGGGCTAGCGGGAGGGCCGTGGCGGAACAGATACAATGAGCAGTTCTTC. Filled out from reference TRBV28 and TRBJ2-1, the complete variable domain reads DVKVTQSSRYLVKRTGEKVFLECVQDMDHENMFWYRQDPGLGLRLIYFSYDVKMKEKGDIPEGYSVSREKKERFSLILESASTNQTSMYLCASSPSSGLAGGPWRNRYNEQFFGPGTRLTVL.